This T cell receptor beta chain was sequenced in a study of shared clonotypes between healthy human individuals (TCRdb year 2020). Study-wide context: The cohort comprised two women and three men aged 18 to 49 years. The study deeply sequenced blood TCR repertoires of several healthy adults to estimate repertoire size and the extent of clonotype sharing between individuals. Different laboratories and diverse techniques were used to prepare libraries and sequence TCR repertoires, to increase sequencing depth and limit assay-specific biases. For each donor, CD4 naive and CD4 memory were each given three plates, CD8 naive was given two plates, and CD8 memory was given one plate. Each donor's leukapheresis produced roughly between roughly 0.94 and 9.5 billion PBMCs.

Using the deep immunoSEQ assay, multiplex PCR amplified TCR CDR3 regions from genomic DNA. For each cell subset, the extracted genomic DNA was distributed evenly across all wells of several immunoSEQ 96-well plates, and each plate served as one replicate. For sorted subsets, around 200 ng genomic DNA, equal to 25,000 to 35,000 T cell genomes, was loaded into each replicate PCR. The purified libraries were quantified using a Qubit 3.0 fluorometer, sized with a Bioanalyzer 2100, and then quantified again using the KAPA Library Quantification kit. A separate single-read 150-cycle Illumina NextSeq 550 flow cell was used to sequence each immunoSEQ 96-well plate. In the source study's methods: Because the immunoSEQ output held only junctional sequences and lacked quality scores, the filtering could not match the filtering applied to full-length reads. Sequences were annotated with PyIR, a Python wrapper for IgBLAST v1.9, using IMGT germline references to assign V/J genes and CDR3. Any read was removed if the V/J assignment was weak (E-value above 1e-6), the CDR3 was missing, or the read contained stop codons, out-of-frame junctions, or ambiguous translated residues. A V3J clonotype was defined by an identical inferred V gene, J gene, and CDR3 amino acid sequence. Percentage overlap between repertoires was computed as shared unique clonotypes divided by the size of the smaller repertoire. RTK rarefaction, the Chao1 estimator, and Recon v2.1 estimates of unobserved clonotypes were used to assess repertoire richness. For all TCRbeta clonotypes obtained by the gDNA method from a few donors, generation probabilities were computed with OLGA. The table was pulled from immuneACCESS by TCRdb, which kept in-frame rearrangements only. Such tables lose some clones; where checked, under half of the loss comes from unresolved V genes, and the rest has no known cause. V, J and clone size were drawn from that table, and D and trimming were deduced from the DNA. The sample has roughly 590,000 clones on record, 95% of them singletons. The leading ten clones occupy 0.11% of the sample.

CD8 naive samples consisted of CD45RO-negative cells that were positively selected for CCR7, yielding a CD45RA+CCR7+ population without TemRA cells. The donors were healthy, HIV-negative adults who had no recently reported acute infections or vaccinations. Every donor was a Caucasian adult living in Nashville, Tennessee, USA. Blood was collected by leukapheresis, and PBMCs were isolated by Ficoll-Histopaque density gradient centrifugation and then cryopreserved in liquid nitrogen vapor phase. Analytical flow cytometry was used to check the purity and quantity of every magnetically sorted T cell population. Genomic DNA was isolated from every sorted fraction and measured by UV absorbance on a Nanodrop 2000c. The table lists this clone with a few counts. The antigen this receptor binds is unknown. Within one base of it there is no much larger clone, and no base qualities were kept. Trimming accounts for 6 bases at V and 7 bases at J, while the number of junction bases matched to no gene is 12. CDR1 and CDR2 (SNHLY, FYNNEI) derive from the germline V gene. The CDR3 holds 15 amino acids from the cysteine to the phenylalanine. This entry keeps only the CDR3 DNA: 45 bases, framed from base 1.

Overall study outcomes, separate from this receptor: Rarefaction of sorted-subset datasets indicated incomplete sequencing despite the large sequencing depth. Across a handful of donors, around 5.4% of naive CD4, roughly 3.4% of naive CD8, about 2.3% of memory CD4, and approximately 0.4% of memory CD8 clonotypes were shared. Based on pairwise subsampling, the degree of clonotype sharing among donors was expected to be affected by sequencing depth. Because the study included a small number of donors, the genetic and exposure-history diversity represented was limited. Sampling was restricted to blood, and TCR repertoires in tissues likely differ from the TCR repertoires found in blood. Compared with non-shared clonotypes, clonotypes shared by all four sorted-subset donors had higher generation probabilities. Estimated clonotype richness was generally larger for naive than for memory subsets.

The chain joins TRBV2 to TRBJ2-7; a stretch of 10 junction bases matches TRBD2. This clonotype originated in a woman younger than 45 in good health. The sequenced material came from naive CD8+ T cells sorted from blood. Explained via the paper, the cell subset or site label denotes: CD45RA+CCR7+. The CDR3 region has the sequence CASRESGRAVGEQYF. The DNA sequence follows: TGTGCCAGCAGAGAGAGCGGGAGGGCCGTAGGGGAGCAGTACTTC.